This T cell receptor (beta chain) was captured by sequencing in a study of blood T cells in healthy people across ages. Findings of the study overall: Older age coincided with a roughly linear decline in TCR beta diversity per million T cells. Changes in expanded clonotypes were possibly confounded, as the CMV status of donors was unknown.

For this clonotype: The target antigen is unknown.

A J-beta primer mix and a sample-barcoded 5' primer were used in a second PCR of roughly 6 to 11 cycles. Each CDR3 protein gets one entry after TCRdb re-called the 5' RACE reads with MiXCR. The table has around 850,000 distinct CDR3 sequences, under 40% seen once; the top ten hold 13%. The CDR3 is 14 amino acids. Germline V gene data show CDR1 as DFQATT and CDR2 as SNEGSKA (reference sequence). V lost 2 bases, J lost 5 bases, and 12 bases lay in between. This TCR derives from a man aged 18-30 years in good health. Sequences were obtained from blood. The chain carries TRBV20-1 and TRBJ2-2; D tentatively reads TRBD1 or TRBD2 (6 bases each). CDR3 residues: CSARHRRGTGELFF. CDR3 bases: TGCAGTGCTAGACACCGGAGGGGGACCGGGGAGCTGTTTTTT.